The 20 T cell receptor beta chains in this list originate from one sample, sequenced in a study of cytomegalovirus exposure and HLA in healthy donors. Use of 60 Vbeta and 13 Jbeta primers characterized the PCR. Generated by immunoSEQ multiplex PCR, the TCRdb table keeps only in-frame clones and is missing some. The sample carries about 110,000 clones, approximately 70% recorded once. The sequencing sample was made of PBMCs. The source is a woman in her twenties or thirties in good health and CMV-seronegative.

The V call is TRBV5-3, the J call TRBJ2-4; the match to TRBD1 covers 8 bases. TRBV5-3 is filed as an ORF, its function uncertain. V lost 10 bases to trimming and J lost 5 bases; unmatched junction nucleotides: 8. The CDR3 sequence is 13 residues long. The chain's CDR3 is CASIGGQENIQYF. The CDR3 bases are TGTGCCTCCATCGGGGGACAGGAAAACATTCAGTACTTC.

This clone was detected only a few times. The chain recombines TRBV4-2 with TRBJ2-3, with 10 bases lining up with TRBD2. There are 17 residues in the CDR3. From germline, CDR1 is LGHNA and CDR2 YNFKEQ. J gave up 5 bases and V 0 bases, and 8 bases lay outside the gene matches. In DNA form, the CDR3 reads TGTGCCAGCAGCCAAGATGGGGCCAGCGGGGGGGTAGATACGCAGTATTTT. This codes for CASSQDGASGGVDTQYF.

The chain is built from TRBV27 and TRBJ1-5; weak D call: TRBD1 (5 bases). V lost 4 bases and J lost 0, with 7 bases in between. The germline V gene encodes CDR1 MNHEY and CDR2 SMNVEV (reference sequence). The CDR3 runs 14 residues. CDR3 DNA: TGTGCCAGCAGTTCTCAGGGTAGCAATCAGCCCCAGCATTTT. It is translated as CASSSQGSNQPQHF.

The CDR3 DNA reads as TGTGCCTGGAGAGCGCCTCAACAGGGGTATCATTATGGCTACACCTTC. This sequence encodes CAWRAPQQGYHYGYTF. The gene calls are TRBV30 and TRBJ1-2, with 7 bases lining up with TRBD1. V shed 3 bases, J shed 5 bases, and the junction held 15 bases outside the gene matches. Looked up from germline, CDR1 is GTSNPN and CDR2 is SVGIG (reference sequence). This CDR3 comprises 16 residues.

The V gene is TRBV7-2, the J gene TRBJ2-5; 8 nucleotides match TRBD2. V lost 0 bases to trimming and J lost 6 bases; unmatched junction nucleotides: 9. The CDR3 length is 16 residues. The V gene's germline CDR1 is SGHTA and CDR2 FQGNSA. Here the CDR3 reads CASSLAKSGGPQTQYF. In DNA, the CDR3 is TGTGCCAGCAGCTTAGCGAAGTCGGGGGGGCCTCAGACCCAGTACTTC.

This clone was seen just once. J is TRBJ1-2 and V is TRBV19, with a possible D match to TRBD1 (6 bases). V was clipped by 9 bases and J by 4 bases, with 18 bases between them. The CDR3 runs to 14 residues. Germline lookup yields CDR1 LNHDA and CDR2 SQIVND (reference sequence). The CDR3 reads CASTRDTTAYGYTF. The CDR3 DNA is TGTGCCAGCACCCGGGACACCACCGCCTATGGCTACACCTTC.

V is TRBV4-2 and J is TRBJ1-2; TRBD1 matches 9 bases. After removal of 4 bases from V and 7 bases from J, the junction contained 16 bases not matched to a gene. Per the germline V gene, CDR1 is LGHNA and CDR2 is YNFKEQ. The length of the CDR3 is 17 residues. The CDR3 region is CASSPSGTGPERGGYTF. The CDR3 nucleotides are TGTGCCAGCAGCCCAAGCGGGACAGGGCCGGAAAGGGGTGGCTACACCTTC.

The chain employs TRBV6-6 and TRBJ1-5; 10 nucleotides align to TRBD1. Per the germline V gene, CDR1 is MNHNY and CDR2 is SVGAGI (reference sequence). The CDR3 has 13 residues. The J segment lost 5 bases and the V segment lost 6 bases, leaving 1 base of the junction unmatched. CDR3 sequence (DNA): TGTGCCAGCAGGGACAGGGGGGATCAGCCCCAGCATTTT. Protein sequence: CASRDRGDQPQHF.

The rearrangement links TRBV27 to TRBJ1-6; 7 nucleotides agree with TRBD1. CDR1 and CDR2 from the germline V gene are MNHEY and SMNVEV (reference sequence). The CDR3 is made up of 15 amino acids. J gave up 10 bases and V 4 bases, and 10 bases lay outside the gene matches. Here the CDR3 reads CASSYNTDRSSPLHF. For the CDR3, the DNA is TGTGCCAGCAGTTATAACACGGACAGGAGCTCACCCCTCCACTTT.

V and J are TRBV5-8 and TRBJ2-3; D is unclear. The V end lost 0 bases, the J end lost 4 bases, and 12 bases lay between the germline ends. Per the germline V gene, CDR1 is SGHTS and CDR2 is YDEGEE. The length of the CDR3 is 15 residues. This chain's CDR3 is CASSLASVGPDTQYF. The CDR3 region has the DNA TGTGCCAGCAGCTTGGCCTCGGTCGGTCCAGATACGCAGTATTTT.

CDR3 sequence reads: CASRQGSSTGELFF. As DNA, the CDR3 is TGCGCCAGCAGACAGGGTTCCTCCACCGGGGAGCTGTTTTTT. The chain combines TRBV5-1 with TRBJ2-2, with D possibly TRBD1 on 6 matching bases. CDR3 length: 14 residues. V shed 5 bases and J shed 4 bases, with 12 bases lying between them. Germline CDR1 SGHRS, CDR2 YFSETQ.

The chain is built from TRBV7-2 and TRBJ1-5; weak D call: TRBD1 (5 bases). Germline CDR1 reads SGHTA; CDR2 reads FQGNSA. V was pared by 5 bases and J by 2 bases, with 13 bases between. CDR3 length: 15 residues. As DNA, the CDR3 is TGTGCCAGCAGCGTTACCTGGGGGGGCAATCAGCCCCAGCATTTT. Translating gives CASSVTWGGNQPQHF.

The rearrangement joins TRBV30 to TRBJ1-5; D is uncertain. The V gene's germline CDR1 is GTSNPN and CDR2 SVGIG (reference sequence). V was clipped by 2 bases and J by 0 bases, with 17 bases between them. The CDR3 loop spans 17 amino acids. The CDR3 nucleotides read TGTGCCTGGAGTACGCAGGCTATCTCCCATAGCAATCAGCCCCAGCATTTT. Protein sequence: CAWSTQAISHSNQPQHF.

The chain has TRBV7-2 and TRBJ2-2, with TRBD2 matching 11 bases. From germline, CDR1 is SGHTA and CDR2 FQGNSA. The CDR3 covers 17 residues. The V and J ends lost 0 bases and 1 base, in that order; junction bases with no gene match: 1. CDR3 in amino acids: CASSLALAGVNTGELFF. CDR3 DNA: TGTGCCAGCAGCTTAGCACTAGCGGGGGTGAACACCGGGGAGCTGTTTTTT. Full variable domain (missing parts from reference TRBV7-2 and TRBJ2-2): GAGVSQSPSNKVTEKGKDVELRCDPISGHTALYWYRQSLGQGLEFLIYFQGNSAPDKSGLPSDRFSAERTGGSVSTLTIQRTQQEDSAVYLCASSLALAGVNTGELFFGEGSRLTVL.

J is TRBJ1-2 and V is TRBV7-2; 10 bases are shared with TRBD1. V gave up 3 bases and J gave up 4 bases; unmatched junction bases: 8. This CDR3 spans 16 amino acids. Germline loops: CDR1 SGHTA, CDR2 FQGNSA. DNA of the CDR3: TGTGCCAGCAGCTTCCTCCGGGGGACAGGGGCCTATGGCTACACCTTC. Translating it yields CASSFLRGTGAYGYTF.

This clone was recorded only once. The CDR3, as DNA: TGTGCCACCCGACCTGGAGCGGGGAACTACAATGAGCAGTTCTTC. Translation gives CATRPGAGNYNEQFF. The chain combines TRBV18 with TRBJ2-1, with 7 nucleotides matching TRBD2. Germline V gene lookup returns CDR1 KGHSH and CDR2 LQKENI. This CDR3 comprises 15 residues. With 10 bases clipped from V and 3 bases from J, the junction kept 12 bases outside the gene matches.

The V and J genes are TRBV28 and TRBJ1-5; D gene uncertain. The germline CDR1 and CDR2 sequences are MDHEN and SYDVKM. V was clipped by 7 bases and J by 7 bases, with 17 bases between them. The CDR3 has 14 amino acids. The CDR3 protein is CASISQSPKQPQHF. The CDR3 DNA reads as TGTGCCAGCATATCACAGAGCCCAAAGCAGCCCCAGCATTTT.

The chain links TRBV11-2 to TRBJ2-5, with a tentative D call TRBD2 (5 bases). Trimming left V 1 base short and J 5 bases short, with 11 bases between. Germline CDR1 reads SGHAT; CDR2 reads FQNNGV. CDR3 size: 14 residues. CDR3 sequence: CASSLVPAVETQYF. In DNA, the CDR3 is TGTGCCAGCAGCTTAGTTCCAGCGGTGGAGACCCAGTACTTC.

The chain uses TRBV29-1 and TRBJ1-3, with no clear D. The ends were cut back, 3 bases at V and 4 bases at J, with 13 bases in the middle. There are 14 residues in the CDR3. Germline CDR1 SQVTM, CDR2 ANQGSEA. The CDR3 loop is CSVDGGPRGNTIYF. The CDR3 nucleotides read TGCAGCGTTGACGGCGGGCCGCGAGGAAACACCATATATTTT.

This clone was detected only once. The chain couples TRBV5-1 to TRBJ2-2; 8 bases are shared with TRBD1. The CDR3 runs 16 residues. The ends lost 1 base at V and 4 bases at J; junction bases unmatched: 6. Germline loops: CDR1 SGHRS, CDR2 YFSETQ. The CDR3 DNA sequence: TGCGCCAGCAGCTTGTCCGGACAGGGTAGCACCGGGGAGCTGTTTTTT. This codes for CASSLSGQGSTGELFF. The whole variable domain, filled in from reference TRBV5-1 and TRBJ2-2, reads KAGVTQTPRYLIKTRGQQVTLSCSPISGHRSVSWYQQTPGQGLQFLFEYFSETQRNKGNFPGRFSGRQFSNSRSEMNVSTLELGDSALYLCASSLSGQGSTGELFFGEGSRLTVL.